Reported below is one T cell receptor (beta chain). Deep was the level used in running the assay. For unsorted PBMC, 250 to 350 ng DNA per replicate equaled tens of thousands of T cell genomes. Sequencing was performed with immunoSEQ multiplex PCR; in TCRdb, only in-frame clones are kept and a portion is missing. The top ten hold around 12% of the sample, which has roughly 490,000 clones, 65% to 80% seen once. This sample stems from a study of shared clonotypes between healthy human individuals. On the study more broadly: With ages of 18 to 49, the donors were a couple of women and a few men.

Unmatched junction bases numbered 11, after V lost 0 bases and J lost 6 bases. Germline loops: CDR1 LNHNV, CDR2 YYDKDF (reference sequence). This CDR3 is built from 16 residues. The clonotype originates from a woman between 40 and 50 years old in good health. Some clones in this sample may be carry-over from other donors' samples. The chain recombines TRBV15 with TRBJ2-7; 7 nucleotides align to TRBD2. Sequencing was performed on PBMCs. The CDR3 loop is CATSRDHPSAGAEQYF. In nucleotides, the CDR3 is TGTGCCACCAGCAGAGATCATCCGTCGGCGGGAGCCGAGCAGTACTTC.